These 20 T cell receptor beta chains were all obtained from the same sample, sequenced in a study of blood T cell repertoires in COVID-19. TCRdb's copy holds only in-frame clones and misses some; the assay was immunoSEQ multiplex PCR. The data show under 300,000 clones, just over 85% seen once. The sequenced sample consisted of peripheral blood. The source is a woman in her 30s with active or convalescent COVID-19.

J is TRBJ2-1 and V is TRBV6-6; 10 positions agree with TRBD2. V dropped 5 bases and J dropped 7; count of bases not matched to a gene: 8. In germline, CDR1 is MNHNY, CDR2 SVGAGI (reference sequence). The CDR3 covers 15 residues. CDR3 amino acids: CASSPERGGRNEQFF. The DNA of the CDR3 is TGTGCCAGCAGTCCCGAGCGGGGGGGGAGGAATGAGCAGTTCTTC.

The chain joins TRBV11-2 to TRBJ2-7, with 8 bases lining up with TRBD1. Germline V CDR1 and CDR2: SGHAT, FQNNGV. V shed 0 bases, J shed 2 bases, and the junction held 3 bases outside the gene matches. This CDR3 is 15 amino acids long. Here the CDR3 reads CASSLEMTGAYEQYF. The CDR3 nucleotides are TGTGCCAGCAGCTTAGAGATGACAGGGGCCTACGAGCAGTACTTC.

V gene TRBV5-6 combines with J gene TRBJ1-1; 8 bases map to TRBD1. The CDR3 runs 14 residues. CDR1 is SGHDT and CDR2 is YYEEEE in the germline V gene. Trimming took 1 base from V and 8 from J; bases not matched to a gene: 7. The CDR3 spells CASSLRGTGGEAFF. The CDR3 nucleotides are TGTGCCAGCAGCTTGAGGGGGACAGGTGGGGAAGCTTTCTTT. Based on the CDR3 plus reference TRBV5-6 and TRBJ1-1, the full variable domain is DAGVTQSPTHLIKTRGQQVTLRCSPKSGHDTVSWYQQALGQGPQFIFQYYEEEERQRGNFPDRFSGHQFPNYSSELNVNALLLGDSALYLCASSLRGTGGEAFFGQGTRLTVV.

The rearrangement uses TRBV5-1 and TRBJ2-3; 7 nucleotides line up with TRBD1. This CDR3 is 15 amino acids long. Germline V gives CDR1 SGHRS, CDR2 YFSETQ. After removal of 5 bases from V and 1 base from J, the junction contained 7 bases not matched to a gene. The CDR3: CASREGQSGTDTQYF. CDR3 DNA: TGCGCCAGCAGAGAGGGACAGAGCGGCACAGATACGCAGTATTTT.

This clone was observed a few times. This chain uses TRBV10-2 with TRBJ1-2; tentatively, D is TRBD1 (5 bases). V dropped 1 base and J dropped 5 bases, with 17 bases sitting between them. The germline gives CDR1 WSHSY, CDR2 SAAADI. The CDR3 spans 16 residues. The CDR3, as DNA: TGCGCCAGCAGTGAGTACCAGGGAGGCCTGGGATATGGCTACACCTTC. Its protein is CASSEYQGGLGYGYTF.

This sequence joins TRBV5-1 and TRBJ1-2; D gene unclear. Germline V gives CDR1 SGHRS, CDR2 YFSETQ. V was cut by 4 bases and J by 3 bases, with 13 bases left in between. The CDR3 is 14 residues long. CDR3 in DNA: TGCGCCAGCAGCGAGCAGCCAGAGGACTATGGCTACACCTTC. It yields the protein CASSEQPEDYGYTF.

The V gene is TRBV10-1, the J gene TRBJ2-5, with TRBD1 as a possible D gene (6 bases). In germline, CDR1 is WNHNN, CDR2 SYGVQD (reference sequence). The V end lost 3 bases, the J end lost 7 bases, and 15 bases lay between the germline ends. The length of the CDR3 is 14 residues. CDR3 DNA sequence: TGCGCCAGCAGTGACGGCACAGGGTACGGGACCCAGTACTTC. This gives the protein CASSDGTGYGTQYF.

This clone was seen just once. The chain employs TRBV7-2 and TRBJ1-1, with 7 bases aligning to TRBD1. Germline V gene data show CDR1 as SGHTA and CDR2 as FQGNSA. The length of the CDR3 is 15 residues. J was trimmed by 1 base and V by 1 base; bases with no gene match: 3. The CDR3 spells CASSLGGTANTEAFF. CDR3 DNA: TGTGCCAGCAGCTTAGGAGGGACAGCGAACACTGAAGCTTTCTTT.

This clone has more than one count but fewer than ten. This rearrangement joins TRBV3-1 (or the pseudogene TRBV3-2) to TRBJ1-2; 7 bases are a match to TRBD1. The germline gives CDR1 LGHDT, CDR2 YNNKEL (reference sequence). The CDR3 has 15 amino acids. V was clipped by 4 bases and J by 6 bases; unmatched bases: 11. DNA of the CDR3: TGTGCCAGCAGCCCCCGGGGCCTAGACAGGGATGGCTACACCTTC. As protein: CASSPRGLDRDGYTF.

The rearrangement joins TRBV9 to TRBJ2-1; 13 nucleotides align to TRBD2. The CDR3 has 16 amino acids. Looked up from germline, CDR1 is SGDLS and CDR2 is YYNGEE. The ends lost 4 bases at V and 5 bases at J; junction bases unmatched: 6. The DNA for the CDR3 is TGTGCCAGCAGCCCCCTCGGACTAGCGGGGGACAATGAGCAGTTCTTC. Protein sequence: CASSPLGLAGDNEQFF.

This clone showed up just a few times. This chain links TRBV10-3 with TRBJ1-1, with D possibly being TRBD1 (5 bases). This CDR3 has 15 amino acids. The V gene's germline CDR1 is ENHRY and CDR2 SYGVKD. V shed 2 bases and J shed 1 base, with 11 bases lying between them. DNA for the CDR3: TGTGCCATCAGTGAGGGCAGGGCATCGAACACTGAAGCTTTCTTT. Protein sequence: CAISEGRASNTEAFF.

The V gene is TRBV2, the J gene TRBJ1-1; 8 bases map to TRBD1. CDR3 length: 15 residues. Germline V CDR1 and CDR2: SNHLY, FYNNEI. V trimming: 0 bases; J trimming: 6 bases; junction bases outside the gene matches: 6. DNA of the CDR3: TGTGCCAGCAGTGAAGCGGAATGGACAGGGTCTGAAGCTTTCTTT. It specifies CASSEAEWTGSEAFF.

CDR3 sequence reads: CASSQELALPPLETQYF. The CDR3 nucleotides read TGCGCCAGCAGCCAAGAATTGGCTCTGCCGCCGCTAGAGACCCAGTACTTC. This chain joins TRBV4-1 and TRBJ2-5; D is undetermined. The CDR3 spans 17 residues. Germline V gene lookup returns CDR1 MGHRA and CDR2 YSYEKL. V was clipped by 0 bases and J by 4 bases, with 18 bases between them.

Notes on this clone: Within the sample, other DNA sequences also encode this same CDR3. V usage is TRBV7-3 and J usage is TRBJ1-1; D might be TRBD1 (5 bases). CDR3 length: 14 residues. The V and J ends lost 3 bases and 3 bases respectively, with 11 bases between them. CDR1 SGHTA and CDR2 FQGTGA come from the germline V gene. The CDR3 DNA follows: TGTGCCAGCAGCTTGGGGGGGAAGGACACTGAAGCTTTCTTT. Translating gives CASSLGGKDTEAFF.

This chain uses TRBV9 with TRBJ2-4, with 11 bases lining up with TRBD2. This CDR3 has 16 amino acids. CDR1 and CDR2 from the germline V gene are SGDLS and YYNGEE. The ends lost 4 bases at V and 7 bases at J; junction bases unmatched: 10. The CDR3 here is CASSLYPSGGNNIQYF. The CDR3 DNA follows: TGTGCCAGCAGCTTATATCCTAGCGGGGGGAACAACATTCAGTACTTC.

This chain uses TRBV30 with TRBJ2-7; 10 bases are shared with TRBD1. Germline CDR1 reads GTSNPN; CDR2 reads SVGIG (reference sequence). The CDR3 covers 18 residues. V was pared by 5 bases and J by 2 bases, with 18 bases of the junction left unmatched. The CDR3 bases are TGTGCCTGGCCCGGTCGGGACAGGGGCGGGCGGGGGACCTACGAGCAGTACTTC. Amino acid sequence: CAWPGRDRGGRGTYEQYF.

The chain uses TRBV9 and TRBJ1-2, with 7 bases matching TRBD1. This CDR3 is 15 amino acids long. V gave up 4 bases and J gave up 3 bases; unmatched junction bases: 9. Germline lookup yields CDR1 SGDLS and CDR2 YYNGEE. CDR3: CASSSRGGADYGYTF. The CDR3 DNA is TGTGCCAGCAGCTCCCGAGGGGGCGCGGACTATGGCTACACCTTC.

The chain recombines TRBV9 with TRBJ2-3, with D tentatively TRBD2 (5 bases). CDR3 length: 15 amino acids. From germline, CDR1 is SGDLS and CDR2 YYNGEE. V was clipped by 2 bases and J by 2 bases, with 12 bases between them. The CDR3 sequence is CASSVSPGYTDTQYF. CDR3 in DNA: TGTGCCAGCAGCGTGAGTCCGGGGTACACAGATACGCAGTATTTT.

CDR3 sequence: CASSQGGGGKGGTDTQYF. Here the CDR3 DNA reads TGTGCCAGCAGCCAAGGAGGAGGGGGCAAGGGGGGCACAGATACGCAGTATTTT. This chain uses TRBV3-1 (or the pseudogene TRBV3-2) with TRBJ2-3; perhaps TRBD1 as D (7 bases). The CDR3 totals 18 residues. Germline lookup yields CDR1 LGHDT and CDR2 YNNKEL (reference sequence). V was pared by 1 base and J by 1 base, with 18 bases between.

The chain has TRBV30 and TRBJ1-1; TRBD1 might be the D (6 bases). CDR3 length: 13 amino acids. CDR1 and CDR2 from the germline V gene are GTSNPN and SVGIG (reference sequence). Between the trimmed V and J ends, which lost 1 base and 11 bases, there was a span of 17 bases. The CDR3 loop reads CAWSAGAPLKAFF. The CDR3 DNA reads as TGTGCCTGGAGTGCAGGGGCCCCCTTGAAGGCTTTCTTT.